This TCR beta chain derives from a study of vaccination effects on CD4 cells after COVID-19. Across the whole study: Either the mRNA-1273 or the BNT162b2 vaccine was given to participants as two doses. Study-wide results and caveats: Clones induced by infection and by vaccine showed marked clonal contraction late after vaccination.

Sequencing in the ViraFEST assay came after antigen-specific CD4+ T cells had been expanded with viral peptide pools, which were used to stimulate PBMC. Following a roughly 11-day culture, CD4+ T cells were purified. None of the vaccinated had previously contracted SARS-CoV-2, and their nucleocapsid antibodies tested negative. Wells each received 2 million or so PBMC, cultured with 9 to 10 IU/ml IL-2 and 8.5 to 10 ug/ml peptides. As concerns this clone: Antigen specificity is unknown.

Sequencing used immunoSEQ multiplex PCR; TCRdb keeps in-frame clones, though not all of them. The top ten clones hold under 3% of a sample with about 73,000 clones, roughly 74% of them seen once. Germline V lookup: CDR1 WSHSY, CDR2 SAAADI. The CDR3 has 15 residues. Trimming took off 7 bases at V and 0 bases at J, with 13 bases between the two ends. The chain employs TRBV10-2 and TRBJ2-1; D remains unclear. The input for sequencing was CD4+ T cells from PBMCs cultured with HCoV-NL63 spike peptides, taken before COVID-19 vaccination. The clonotype originates from a human donor who received a COVID-19 vaccine. CDR3 bases: TGCGCCAGCACAGGCCATATTGTCTCCTACAATGAGCAGTTCTTC. The encoded protein is CASTGHIVSYNEQFF.